A single sample gave rise to the 15 T cell receptor beta chains below, sequenced in a study of vaccination effects on CD4 cells after COVID-19. The antigens these receptors bind are not known. Sequenced by immunoSEQ multiplex PCR; TCRdb stores in-frame clones only, minus some. The table has about 34,000 clones, more than 70% seen once. Pools of viral peptides were used by the ViraFEST assay to expand antigen-specific CD4+ T cells ahead of sequencing. The culture ran for roughly 10 days before CD4+ T cells were isolated. Recipients of the vaccine had no prior SARS-CoV-2 infection and negative nucleocapsid antibodies. This material consisted of CD4+ T cells from PBMCs cultured with HCoV-OC43 spike peptides, taken before COVID-19 vaccination. The sample's subset: HCoV-OC43 spike overlapping peptide pool stimulation. These receptors were obtained from a human donor who received a COVID-19 vaccine.

This rearrangement joins TRBV14 to TRBJ1-1; D remains ambiguous. V was trimmed by 2 bases and J by 0 bases, leaving 7 bases between them. The CDR3 has 14 amino acids. Germline V gene data show CDR1 as SGHDN and CDR2 as FVKESK. Here the CDR3 DNA reads TGTGCCAGCAGCCAACAGCTTATGAACACTGAAGCTTTCTTT. It specifies CASSQQLMNTEAFF.

V and J are TRBV7-9 and TRBJ2-7, with D perhaps TRBD1 (6 bases). The CDR3 contains 14 residues. CDR1 and CDR2 from the germline V gene are SEHNR and FQNEAQ (reference sequence). V was pared by 5 bases and J by 3 bases, with 14 bases between. CDR3 region: CASSPPGHNYEQYF. Here the CDR3 DNA reads TGTGCCAGCAGCCCACCGGGACATAACTACGAGCAGTACTTC.

This clone was recorded only once. J is TRBJ2-5 and V is TRBV5-8; no firm D call. The V gene's germline CDR1 is SGHTS and CDR2 YDEGEE. The CDR3 sequence is 13 residues long. Trimming took 4 bases from V and 2 from J, leaving 9 bases between them. The CDR3 DNA follows: TGTGCCAGCAGCACCCGGTTACAAGAGACCCAGTACTTC. The encoded protein is CASSTRLQETQYF.

V is TRBV5-1 and J is TRBJ2-1; 7 nucleotides align to TRBD2. CDR1 is SGHRS and CDR2 is YFSETQ in the germline V gene. The length of the CDR3 is 15 residues. The trim removed 3 bases at V and 2 bases at J, leaving 5 bases unmatched. The CDR3 loop is CASSSAGMTYNEQFF. The CDR3 DNA is TGCGCCAGCAGCTCAGCGGGAATGACCTACAATGAGCAGTTCTTC.

The gene calls are TRBV18 and TRBJ2-5, with D tentatively TRBD1 (6 bases). The germline V and J ends were trimmed by 2 bases and 5 bases, with 6 bases remaining between them. Germline CDR1 and CDR2: KGHSH and LQKENI. This CDR3 comprises 12 residues. CDR3 sequence: CASSPGQETQYF. The CDR3 DNA reads TGTGCCAGCTCACCAGGACAGGAGACCCAGTACTTC. Using reference TRBV18 and TRBJ2-5 for the parts outside the CDR3, the full variable domain is NAGVMQNPRHLVRRRGQEARLRCSPMKGHSHVYWYRQLPEEGLKFMVYLQKENIIDESGMPKERFSAEFPKEGPSILRIQQVVRGDSAAYFCASSPGQETQYFGPGTRLLVL.

V and J are TRBV13 and TRBJ1-4; possibly TRBD1 for D (5 bases). Trimming removed 0 bases from V and 8 bases from J, with 13 bases in between. Germline CDR1 is PRHDT and CDR2 is FYEKMQ (reference sequence). The CDR3 totals 15 residues. The CDR3 coding sequence is TGTGCCAGCAGCTTAGGCTCCGGGGGGGGAGAAAAACTGTTTTTT. This translates into CASSLGSGGGEKLFF.

This chain joins TRBV6-2 or TRBV6-3 and TRBJ2-2, with D tentatively TRBD1 or TRBD2 (6 bases each). CDR1 and CDR2 from the germline V gene are MNHEY and SVGEGT. The CDR3 sequence is 16 residues long. The V end lost 4 bases, the J end lost 5 bases, and 17 bases lay between the germline ends. The CDR3 DNA is TGTGCCAGCAGTTTTGAGGGGGGTAGTTGGACCGGGGAGCTGTTTTTT. It is translated as CASSFEGGSWTGELFF.

The table lists this clone with a few counts. The chain employs TRBV19 and TRBJ1-2, with TRBD1 as a possible D gene (5 bases). The germline V gene has CDR1 LNHDA and CDR2 SQIVND (reference sequence). This CDR3 is 13 amino acids long. Trimming stripped 4 bases from V and 3 bases from J, with 9 bases between. CDR3 protein: CASSRDGYYGYTF. CDR3 DNA sequence: TGTGCCAGTAGTAGGGACGGTTACTATGGCTACACCTTC.

CDR3 nucleotides: TGTGCCACGGGCGCAACTAATGAAAAACTGTTTTTT. Translation: CATGATNEKLFF. This chain links TRBV10-3 with TRBJ1-4; D remains ambiguous. Germline V lookup: CDR1 ENHRY, CDR2 SYGVKD. CDR3 length equals 12 residues. V lost 10 bases and J lost 0, with 6 bases in between.

This rearrangement joins TRBV9 to TRBJ1-3; TRBD1 matches at 10 bases. Germline trimming cut 2 bases from V and 4 bases from J; bases unmatched to any gene: 6. The CDR3 has 16 residues. Germline V gene data show CDR1 as SGDLS and CDR2 as YYNGEE. Here the CDR3 DNA reads TGTGCCAGCAGCGTTCGGACAGGGGGTGTCGGAAACACCATATATTTT. Protein: CASSVRTGGVGNTIYF.

The V and J genes are TRBV19 and TRBJ1-2; D might be TRBD1 (6 bases). Germline V lookup: CDR1 LNHDA, CDR2 SQIVND (reference sequence). This CDR3 spans 13 amino acids. Between the trimmed V and J ends, which lost 6 bases and 3 bases, there was a span of 11 bases. The CDR3 DNA follows: TGTGCCAGTAGCCGACAGGAGCACTATGGCTACACCTTC. Protein product: CASSRQEHYGYTF.

This clone was seen a few times. J is TRBJ1-5 and V is TRBV19; TRBD1 matches at 7 bases. CDR1 and CDR2 from the germline V gene are LNHDA and SQIVND (reference sequence). The V and J ends lost 7 bases and 7 bases, in that order; junction bases with no gene match: 7. The CDR3 is 13 amino acids. The CDR3: CASTDREGQPQHF. CDR3 in DNA: TGTGCCAGTACCGACAGGGAAGGACAGCCCCAGCATTTT.

The rearrangement joins TRBV19 to TRBJ2-5; weak D call: TRBD1 (6 bases). Germline V gene sequence: CDR1 LNHDA, CDR2 SQIVND (reference sequence). There are 14 residues in the CDR3. V shed 5 bases and J shed 1 base, with 11 bases lying between them. The CDR3 sequence: CASSGAGVQETQYF. Written as DNA, the CDR3 is TGTGCCAGTAGTGGGGCAGGGGTCCAAGAGACCCAGTACTTC.

The chain recombines TRBV5-6 with TRBJ2-5; D is undetermined. Germline-derived CDR1 and CDR2 are SGHDT and YYEEEE. CDR3 length equals 12 residues. The ends were cut back, 2 bases at V and 0 bases at J, with 2 bases in the middle. As DNA, the CDR3 is TGTGCCAGCAGCTTTAACCAAGAGACCCAGTACTTC. Amino acid sequence: CASSFNQETQYF.

The chain carries TRBV18 and TRBJ1-5; 7 nucleotides line up with TRBD1. The germline V gene has CDR1 KGHSH and CDR2 LQKENI. The CDR3 is 14 residues long. The V segment lost 4 bases and the J segment 2 bases; nucleotides outside the gene matches: 2. The CDR3 DNA sequence: TGTGCCAGCTCACTAACAGGGGGCAATCAGCCCCAGCATTTT. The encoded protein is CASSLTGGNQPQHF.